This T cell receptor beta chain is drawn from a study of T cells after yellow fever vaccination. Germline V gives CDR1 MDHEN, CDR2 SYDVKM. V dropped 6 bases and J dropped 6; count of bases not matched to a gene: 10. CDR3 length: 17 residues. Study-wide results and limits: At 96% for CD4 and approximately 88% for CD8, most primary-vaccination clones showed up again after the booster. The secondary response peaked faster, at day 5 versus 15, but was weaker.

This clonotype has just a few counts. As yet, its antigen is unknown. They built TCR cDNA with 5'RACE template switching, a step that put in a universal primer site and UMIs. MiXCR was run by TCRdb on the 5' RACE reads, yielding one entry per CDR3 protein. The repertoire has hundreds of thousands of distinct CDR3 sequences, 12% of them found once; the top ten carry 14% to 15%. The sequence derives from a man aged 25 to 40 who received the YFV17D yellow fever vaccine. The V call is TRBV28, the J call TRBJ2-5; 16 bases match TRBD2. The specimen was PBMCs, collected on the day of the yellow fever booster vaccination. CDR3 sequence (DNA): TGTGCCAGCAGCCTCAAGGGACTAGCGGGAGGGGTAAAGACCCAGTACTTC. It is translated as CASSLKGLAGGVKTQYF.